This TCR beta chain is drawn from a study of shared clonotypes between healthy human individuals. Assay used: immunoSEQ multiplex PCR; TCRdb lists only in-frame clones, some missing. The table records just under 350,000 clones, over 70% of them present only once. The length of the CDR3 is 17 residues. V lost 4 bases and J 2 bases, leaving 21 bases between the germline ends. Germline V gene data show CDR1 as MNHEY and CDR2 as SMNVEV (reference sequence). This clone came up a few times. Material: memory CD4+ T cells sorted from blood. Subset specified: CD45RA-negative fraction. The clonotype comes from a man younger than 45 in good health. The rearrangement links TRBV27 to TRBJ2-7; tentatively, D is TRBD1 or TRBD2 (5 bases each). The CDR3, as DNA: TGTGCCAGCAGTTCCCAACGGATGAGGGGCTTTCCCTACGAGCAGTACTTC. Translating it yields CASSSQRMRGFPYEQYF.